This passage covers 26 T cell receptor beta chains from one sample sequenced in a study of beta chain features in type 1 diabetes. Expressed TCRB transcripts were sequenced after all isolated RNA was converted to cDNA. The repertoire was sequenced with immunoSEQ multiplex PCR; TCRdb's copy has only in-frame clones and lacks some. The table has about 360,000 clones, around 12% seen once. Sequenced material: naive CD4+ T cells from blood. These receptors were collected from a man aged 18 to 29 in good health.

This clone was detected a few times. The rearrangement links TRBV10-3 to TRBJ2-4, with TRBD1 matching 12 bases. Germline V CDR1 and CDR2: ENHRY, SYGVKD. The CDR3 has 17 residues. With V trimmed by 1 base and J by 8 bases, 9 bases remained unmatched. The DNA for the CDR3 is TGTGCCATCAGTGAGTTCTCCGGGACAGGGGGCCGGTACATTCAGTACTTC. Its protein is CAISEFSGTGGRYIQYF.

The CDR3 bases are TGTGCCTGGAGTAGACAGCGGGGCTATGGCTACACCTTC. Its translation is CAWSRQRGYGYTF. The rearrangement uses TRBV30 and TRBJ1-2; a weak D match, TRBD1 (5 bases). V was shortened by 2 bases and J by 4 bases, with 11 bases between the two germline ends. This CDR3 region has 13 residues. CDR1 is GTSNPN and CDR2 is SVGIG in the germline V gene (reference sequence).

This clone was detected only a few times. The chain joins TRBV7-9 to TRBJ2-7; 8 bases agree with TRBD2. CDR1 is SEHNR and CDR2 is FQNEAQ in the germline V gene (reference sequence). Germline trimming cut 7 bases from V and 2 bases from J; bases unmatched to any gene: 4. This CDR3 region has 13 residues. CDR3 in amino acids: CASTTSAPYEQYF. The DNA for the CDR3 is TGTGCCAGCACGACTAGCGCTCCCTACGAGCAGTACTTC.

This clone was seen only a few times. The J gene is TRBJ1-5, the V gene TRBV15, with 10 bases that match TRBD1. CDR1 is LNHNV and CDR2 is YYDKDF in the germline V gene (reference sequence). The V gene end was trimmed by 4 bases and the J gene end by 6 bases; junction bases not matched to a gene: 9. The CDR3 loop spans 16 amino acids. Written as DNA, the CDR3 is TGTGCCACCAGCACAAGACCGGGACAGGGGTCTCAGCCCCAGCATTTT. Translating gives CATSTRPGQGSQPQHF.

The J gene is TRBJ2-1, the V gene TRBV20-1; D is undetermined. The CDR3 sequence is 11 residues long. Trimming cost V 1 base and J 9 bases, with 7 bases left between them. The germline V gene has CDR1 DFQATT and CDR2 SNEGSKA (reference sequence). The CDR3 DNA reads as TGCAGTGCTAGAGTCCCGGGTGAGCAGTTCTTC. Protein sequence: CSARVPGEQFF.

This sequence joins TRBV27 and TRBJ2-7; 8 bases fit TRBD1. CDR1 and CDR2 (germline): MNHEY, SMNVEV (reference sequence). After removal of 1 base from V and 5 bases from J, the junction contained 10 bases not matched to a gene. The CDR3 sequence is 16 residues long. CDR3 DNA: TGTGCCAGCAGTTTATTGGGGACAGGTCCCTTGGACGAGCAGTACTTC. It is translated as CASSLLGTGPLDEQYF.

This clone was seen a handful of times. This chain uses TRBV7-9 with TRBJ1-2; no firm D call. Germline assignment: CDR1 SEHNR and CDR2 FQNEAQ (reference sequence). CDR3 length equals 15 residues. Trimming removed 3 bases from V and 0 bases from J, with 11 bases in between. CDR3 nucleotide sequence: TGTGCCAGCAGCTTTGGAGGACGCTCTAACTATGGCTACACCTTC. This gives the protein CASSFGGRSNYGYTF.

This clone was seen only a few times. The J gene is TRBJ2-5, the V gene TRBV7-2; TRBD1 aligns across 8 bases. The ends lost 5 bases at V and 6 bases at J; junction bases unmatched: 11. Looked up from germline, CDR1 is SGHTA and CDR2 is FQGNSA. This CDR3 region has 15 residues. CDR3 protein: CASSQGTGAVKTQYF. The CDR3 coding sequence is TGTGCCAGCAGCCAAGGGACAGGTGCAGTCAAGACCCAGTACTTC.

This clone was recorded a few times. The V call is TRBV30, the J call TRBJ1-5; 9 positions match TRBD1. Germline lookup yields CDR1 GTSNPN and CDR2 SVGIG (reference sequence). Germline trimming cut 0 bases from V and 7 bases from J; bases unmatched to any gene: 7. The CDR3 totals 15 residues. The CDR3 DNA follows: TGTGCCTGGAGTGTATTTGGACAGGGGCCCCAGCCCCAGCATTTT. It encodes CAWSVFGQGPQPQHF.

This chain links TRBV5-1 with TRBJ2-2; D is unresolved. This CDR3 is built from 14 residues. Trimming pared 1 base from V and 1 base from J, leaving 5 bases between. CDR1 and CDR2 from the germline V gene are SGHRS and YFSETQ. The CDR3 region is CASSLSGNTGELFF. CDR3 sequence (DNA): TGCGCCAGCAGCTTGTCCGGGAACACCGGGGAGCTGTTTTTT.

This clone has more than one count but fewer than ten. The CDR3 spells CASAPGTSVSDTQYF. The CDR3 bases are TGCGCCAGCGCCCCCGGGACTAGCGTTTCAGATACGCAGTATTTT. V and J are TRBV5-1 and TRBJ2-3, with 10 bases aligning to TRBD2. CDR1 and CDR2 from the germline V gene are SGHRS and YFSETQ. V shed 7 bases and J 4 bases; nucleotides not matched to a gene: 9. The CDR3 is made up of 15 amino acids.

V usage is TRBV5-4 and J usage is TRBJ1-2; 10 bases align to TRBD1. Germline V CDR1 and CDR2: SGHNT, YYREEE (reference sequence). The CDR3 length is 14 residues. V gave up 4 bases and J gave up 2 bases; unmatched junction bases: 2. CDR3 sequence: CASSPGQGNYGYTF. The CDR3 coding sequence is TGTGCCAGCAGCCCGGGACAGGGGAACTATGGCTACACCTTC.

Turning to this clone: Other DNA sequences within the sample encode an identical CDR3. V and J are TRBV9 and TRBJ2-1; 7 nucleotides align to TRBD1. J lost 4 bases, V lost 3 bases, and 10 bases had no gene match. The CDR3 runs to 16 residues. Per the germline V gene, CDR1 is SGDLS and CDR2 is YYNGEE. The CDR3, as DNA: TGTGCCAGCAGCGCCACCGGGACAGACATTTACAATGAGCAGTTCTTC. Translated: CASSATGTDIYNEQFF.

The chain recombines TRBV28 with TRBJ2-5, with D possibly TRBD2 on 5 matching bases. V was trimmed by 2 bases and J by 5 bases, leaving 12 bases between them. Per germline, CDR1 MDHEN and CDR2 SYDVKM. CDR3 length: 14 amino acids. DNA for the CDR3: TGTGCCAGCAGTTTAGTATCCGGGATGGAGACCCAGTACTTC. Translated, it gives CASSLVSGMETQYF.

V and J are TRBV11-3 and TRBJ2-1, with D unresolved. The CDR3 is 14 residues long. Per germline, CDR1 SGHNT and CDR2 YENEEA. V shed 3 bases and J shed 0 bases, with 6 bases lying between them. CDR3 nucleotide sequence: TGTGCCAGCAGCTTCGACTCCTCCTACAATGAGCAGTTCTTC. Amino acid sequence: CASSFDSSYNEQFF.

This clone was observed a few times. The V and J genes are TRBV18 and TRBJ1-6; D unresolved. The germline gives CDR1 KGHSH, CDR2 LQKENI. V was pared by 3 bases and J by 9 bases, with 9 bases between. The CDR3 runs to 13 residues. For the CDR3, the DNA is TGTGCCAGCTCACCGGCACCCTCTTCACCCCTCCACTTT. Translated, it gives CASSPAPSSPLHF.

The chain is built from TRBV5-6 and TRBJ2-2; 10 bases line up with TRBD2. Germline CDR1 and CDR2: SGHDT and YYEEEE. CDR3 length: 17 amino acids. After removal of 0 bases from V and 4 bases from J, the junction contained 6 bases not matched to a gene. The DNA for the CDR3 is TGTGCCAGCAGCTTGGCTGTCCTAGCGGGAGCCACCGGGGAGCTGTTTTTT. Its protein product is CASSLAVLAGATGELFF.

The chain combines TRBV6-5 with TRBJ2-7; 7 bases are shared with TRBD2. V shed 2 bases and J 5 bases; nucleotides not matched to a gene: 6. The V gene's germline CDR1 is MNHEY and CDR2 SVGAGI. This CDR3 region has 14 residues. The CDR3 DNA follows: TGTGCCAGCAGTTACACTAGCGCCACCCACGAGCAGTACTTC. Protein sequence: CASSYTSATHEQYF.

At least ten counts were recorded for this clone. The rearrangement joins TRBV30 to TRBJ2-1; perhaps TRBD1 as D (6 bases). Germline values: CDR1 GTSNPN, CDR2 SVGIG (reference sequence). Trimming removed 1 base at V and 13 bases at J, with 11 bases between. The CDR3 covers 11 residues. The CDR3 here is CAWSAGQAQFF. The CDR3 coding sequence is TGTGCCTGGAGTGCGGGACAAGCACAGTTCTTC.

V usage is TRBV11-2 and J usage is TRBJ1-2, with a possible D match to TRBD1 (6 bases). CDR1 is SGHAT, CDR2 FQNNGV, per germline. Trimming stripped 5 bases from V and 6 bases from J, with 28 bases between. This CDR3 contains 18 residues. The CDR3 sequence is CASSPRGGRASRTDGYTF. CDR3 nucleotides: TGTGCCAGCAGCCCCCGCGGGGGCAGGGCTTCCAGAACGGATGGCTACACCTTC.

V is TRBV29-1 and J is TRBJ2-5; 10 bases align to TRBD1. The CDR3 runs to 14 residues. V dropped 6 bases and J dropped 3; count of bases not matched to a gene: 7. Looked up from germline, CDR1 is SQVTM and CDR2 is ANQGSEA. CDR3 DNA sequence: TGCAGCGTCCAACGACAGGGGGCAGAAGAGACCCAGTACTTC. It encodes CSVQRQGAEETQYF.

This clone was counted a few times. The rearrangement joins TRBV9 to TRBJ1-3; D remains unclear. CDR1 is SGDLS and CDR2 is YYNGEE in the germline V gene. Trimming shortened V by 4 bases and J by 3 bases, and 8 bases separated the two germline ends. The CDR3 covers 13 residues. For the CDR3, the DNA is TGTGCCAGCAGCCCCCGGGGTGGAAACACCATATATTTT. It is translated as CASSPRGGNTIYF.

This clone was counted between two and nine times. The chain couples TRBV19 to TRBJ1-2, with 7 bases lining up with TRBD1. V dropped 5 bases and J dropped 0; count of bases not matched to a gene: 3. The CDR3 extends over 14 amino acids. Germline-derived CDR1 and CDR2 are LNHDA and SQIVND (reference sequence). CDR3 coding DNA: TGTGCCAGTAGTTGGGACAGAACTAACTATGGCTACACCTTC. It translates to CASSWDRTNYGYTF. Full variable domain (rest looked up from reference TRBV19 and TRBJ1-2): DGGITQSPKYLFRKEGQNVTLSCEQNLNHDAMYWYRQDPGQGLRLIYYSQIVNDFQKGDIAEGYSVSREKKESFPLTVTSAQKNPTAFYLCASSWDRTNYGYTFGSGTRLTVV.

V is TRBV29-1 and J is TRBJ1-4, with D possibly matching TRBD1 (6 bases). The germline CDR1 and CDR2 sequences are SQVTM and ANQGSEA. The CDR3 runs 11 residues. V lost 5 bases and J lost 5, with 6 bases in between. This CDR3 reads CSVRGNEKLFF. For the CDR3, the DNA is TGCAGCGTTAGGGGGAATGAAAAACTGTTTTTT.

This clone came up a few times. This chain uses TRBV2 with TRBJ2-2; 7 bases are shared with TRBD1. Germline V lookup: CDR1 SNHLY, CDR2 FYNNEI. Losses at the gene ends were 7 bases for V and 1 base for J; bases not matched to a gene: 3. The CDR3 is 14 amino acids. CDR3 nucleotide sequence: TGTGCCAGCAACCGGGACAGGAACACCGGGGAGCTGTTTTTT. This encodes CASNRDRNTGELFF.

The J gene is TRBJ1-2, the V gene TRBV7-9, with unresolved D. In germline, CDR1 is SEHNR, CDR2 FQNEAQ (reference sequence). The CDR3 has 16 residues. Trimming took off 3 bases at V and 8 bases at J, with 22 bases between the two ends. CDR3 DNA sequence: TGTGCCAGCAGCTTGCTTGCCGTTCGCTCACACGGGGGCTACACCTTC. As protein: CASSLLAVRSHGGYTF.